These 19 T cell receptor beta chains were sequenced from one sample in a study of blood T cells in healthy people across ages. Then a second PCR, running roughly 7 to 11 cycles, was carried out with a sample-barcoded 5' primer and a J-beta primer mix. TCRdb ran MiXCR on the 5' RACE reads and lists one entry per CDR3 protein. The top ten hold 7% to 9% of the sample, which has 1.5 million to 2 million distinct CDR3 sequences, 28% seen once. Sequencing was carried out using blood. The receptors stem from a woman aged 25 to 39 in good health.

A few counts support this clonotype. The chain uses TRBV12-5 and TRBJ1-2; D is perhaps TRBD1 (5 bases). V was cut by 5 bases and J by 2 bases, with 18 bases left in between. CDR1 and CDR2 from the germline V gene are LGHNT and FRNRAP. The CDR3 contains 16 residues. CDR3 nucleotides: TGTGCTAGTGGTCCCGGGCCAAATCGGGACAACTATGGCTACACCTTC. It encodes CASGPGPNRDNYGYTF.

This rearrangement joins TRBV11-2 to TRBJ1-2; D not certain. This CDR3 has 15 amino acids. Germline V gives CDR1 SGHAT, CDR2 FQNNGV. V was trimmed by 5 bases and J by 4 bases, leaving 17 bases between them. The CDR3: CASSPPFGETYGYTF. In nucleotides, the CDR3 is TGTGCCAGCAGCCCACCCTTTGGGGAAACCTATGGCTACACCTTC.

The rearrangement uses TRBV30 and TRBJ1-1; 9 positions agree with TRBD1. The CDR3 has 14 amino acids. Trimming at V came to 0 bases and at J to 3 bases, leaving 2 bases not matched to a gene. Germline assignment: CDR1 GTSNPN and CDR2 SVGIG (reference sequence). Written as DNA, the CDR3 is TGTGCCTGGAGTGTAACAGGGGGCTACACTGAAGCTTTCTTT. Amino acid sequence: CAWSVTGGYTEAFF.

The chain couples TRBV5-1 to TRBJ2-6; no definite D call. The CDR3 has 13 amino acids. Germline V gives CDR1 SGHRS, CDR2 YFSETQ. V lost 4 bases to trimming and J lost 6 bases, with 8 bases between them. CDR3: CASSPMKANVLTF. In DNA form, the CDR3 reads TGCGCCAGCAGCCCAATGAAGGCCAACGTCCTGACTTTC.

The V and J genes are TRBV7-2 and TRBJ2-3; D is perhaps TRBD1 (6 bases). The CDR3 runs 15 residues. Germline V gene data show CDR1 as SGHTA and CDR2 as FQGNSA. Trimming removed 3 bases from V and 0 bases from J, with 10 bases in between. The CDR3 here is CASSFRQASTDTQYF. CDR3 DNA sequence: TGTGCCAGCAGCTTCCGACAGGCTAGCACAGATACGCAGTATTTT.

This clonotype was recorded many times. This chain links TRBV4-2 with TRBJ2-7; 11 bases line up with TRBD2. The CDR3 runs to 17 residues. CDR1 and CDR2 from the germline V gene are LGHNA and YNFKEQ. J was trimmed by 3 bases and V by 4 bases; bases with no gene match: 11. CDR3 DNA sequence: TGTGCCAGCAGCCCTCCGGGGCAACTAGCGGGGGTCTACGAGCAGTACTTC. This codes for CASSPPGQLAGVYEQYF.

Notes on this clonotype: With a much larger clone just one base away, this may be a read error. The chain is built from TRBV12-2 and TRBJ2-1; whether TRBD2, the table's D call, matches the DNA was not checked. TRBV12-2 is a pseudogene locus. This CDR3 is 17 amino acids long. The CDR3 loop is CASRPRRLAGGYNGQFF. The CDR3 DNA reads TGTGCAAGTCGCCCGAGACGACTAGCGGGGGGATACAATGGGCAGTTCTTC.

The rearrangement joins TRBV29-1 to TRBJ1-5, with a possible D match to TRBD1 (6 bases). The CDR3 contains 16 residues. Germline-derived CDR1 and CDR2 are SQVTM and ANQGSEA. The V gene lost 5 bases and the J gene lost 0 bases, with 17 bases spanning the gap. CDR3 sequence (DNA): TGCAGCGTTACCTTACAGGGAGGGCATAGCAATCAGCCCCAGCATTTT. It specifies CSVTLQGGHSNQPQHF.

This clonotype turned up a few times. The chain's CDR3 is CASSLRDRAASGYTF. CDR3 nucleotides: TGTGCCAGCAGTTTAAGGGACAGGGCCGCCAGTGGCTACACCTTC. The chain links TRBV6-6 to TRBJ1-2; 9 bases are shared with TRBD1. In germline, CDR1 is MNHNY, CDR2 SVGAGI (reference sequence). The CDR3 has 15 residues. The junction had 10 bases not matched to a gene; V was cut back by 4 bases and J by 7 bases.

This clonotype was recorded once. This chain uses TRBV5-4 with TRBJ2-5, with 10 bases lining up with TRBD1. The J call may be incorrect, as the DNA end agrees better with TRBJ2-7. The germline V gene has CDR1 SGHNT and CDR2 YYREEE (reference sequence). The CDR3 contains 15 residues. The CDR3 is CATRRQGARYNEQYF. CDR3 bases: TGTGCCACCCGACGACAGGGGGCTCGTTATAACGAGCAGTACTTC.

This clonotype was counted a few times. This chain links TRBV7-2 with TRBJ2-3; D unclear. The germline V gene has CDR1 SGHTA and CDR2 FQGNSA. The CDR3 runs 16 residues. Trimming removed 1 base from V and 4 bases from J, with 15 bases in between. The CDR3 region is CASSLGSIAAADTQYF. CDR3 DNA sequence: TGTGCCAGCAGCTTAGGTTCGATCGCGGCGGCAGATACGCAGTATTTT.

The chain carries TRBV24-1 and TRBJ2-4; 8 bases fit TRBD1. Germline V gene data show CDR1 as KGHDR and CDR2 as SFDVKD. The junction had 12 bases not matched to a gene; V was cut back by 5 bases and J by 13 bases. The CDR3 spans 14 residues. The CDR3 region is CATSGDRGSKEQYF. The CDR3 nucleotides read TGTGCCACCAGTGGTGACAGGGGCTCCAAAGAGCAGTACTTC.

Comments on this clonotype: Being one base from a much bigger clone, this may be a read error. The CDR3 sequence: CGGGTEYGYTF. In DNA form, the CDR3 reads TGCGGCGGTGGGACAGAGTATGGCTACACCTTC. The V call is TRBV29-1, the J call TRBJ1-2, with TRBD1 matching over 7 bases. CDR1 and CDR2 (germline): SQVTM, ANQGSEA. The CDR3 is 11 amino acids.

V and J are TRBV7-2 and TRBJ2-1, with 8 bases matching TRBD2. Germline V gene data show CDR1 as SGHTA and CDR2 as FQGNSA. V shed 3 bases, J shed 7 bases, and the junction held 11 bases outside the gene matches. This CDR3 is built from 16 residues. The CDR3 DNA is TGTGCCAGCAGCTTCGGGGGAGCGGGAGTAAGGAATGAGCAGTTCTTC. Translating gives CASSFGGAGVRNEQFF.

About this clonotype: Given a much more abundant clone one base away, this may be a read error. The gene calls are TRBV28 and TRBJ1-2, with 11 bases lining up with TRBD1. V dropped 6 bases and J dropped 10; count of bases not matched to a gene: 16. Germline loops: CDR1 MDHEN, CDR2 SYDVKM. This CDR3 comprises 16 residues. The CDR3 DNA follows: TGTGCCAGCAGGACCGGGACAGGGGGTGATGATAATGACTACACCTTC. Encoded protein: CASRTGTGGDDNDYTF.

This clonotype was counted many times. The V call is TRBV29-1, the J call TRBJ2-1; 7 nucleotides line up with TRBD1. V lost 3 bases, J lost 12 bases, and 14 bases stayed unmatched. The CDR3 sequence is 14 residues long. From germline, CDR1 is SQVTM and CDR2 ANQGSEA. CDR3 sequence reads: CSVEGYVGQNLQFF. The CDR3, as DNA: TGCAGCGTTGAGGGTTACGTGGGACAGAACCTGCAGTTCTTC.

This clonotype was counted a few times. This chain links TRBV7-9 with TRBJ2-5; D is perhaps TRBD1 (5 bases). Germline-derived CDR1 and CDR2 are SEHNR and FQNEAQ (reference sequence). This CDR3 region has 14 residues. Trimming took 2 bases from V and 3 from J, leaving 10 bases between them. The CDR3 loop is CASSLQGFEETQYF. CDR3 DNA sequence: TGTGCCAGCAGCTTACAGGGTTTTGAAGAGACCCAGTACTTC.

This clonotype was detected only a few times. The chain couples TRBV7-2 to TRBJ2-1; 12 bases match TRBD2. J was trimmed by 7 bases and V by 3 bases; bases with no gene match: 7. Germline CDR1 reads SGHTA; CDR2 reads FQGNSA. The CDR3 is made up of 16 amino acids. The CDR3 spells CASSFPSGGAGNEQFF. The CDR3 nucleotides read TGTGCCAGCAGCTTCCCTAGCGGGGGGGCGGGAAATGAGCAGTTCTTC.

In this sample, this clonotype turned up a few times. Germline is not matched at one junction end, which may reflect a read error. The chain links TRBV5-1 to TRBJ2-3; D could derive from TRBD1 or TRBD2 (6 bases each). This CDR3 spans 14 amino acids. Germline V gene sequence: CDR1 SGHRS, CDR2 YFSETQ. CDR3 region: CASSPGGGADTQYF. The CDR3 nucleotides read TGTGCCAGCAGCCCAGGAGGGGGAGCAGATACGCAGTATTTT.